This T cell receptor (beta chain) comes out of a study of shared clonotypes between healthy human individuals. Findings of the study overall: The study found lower generation probabilities in non-shared clonotypes than in those shared by all four donors.

With 0 bases removed from V and 5 bases from J, the gap between germline ends came to 16 bases. Germline V gene data show CDR1 as MRHNA and CDR2 as SNTAGT. This CDR3 is 16 amino acids long. This clone has a single count. The antigen is not known. Assay used: immunoSEQ multiplex PCR; TCRdb lists only in-frame clones, some missing. Here the sample spans about 2.1 million clones, approximately 94% being singletons. The naive CD8 subset, CD45RO-negative cells positively selected for CCR7, excluded terminally differentiated effector memory CD45RA+ cells. This chain uses TRBV6-4 with TRBJ1-1, with D tentatively TRBD1 (5 bases). The receptor's source is a man younger than 35 in good health. Some clones in this sample may be carry-over from other donors' samples. The material sequenced was naive CD8+ T cells from PBMCs. The CDR3 region is CASSDSVRGGLTEAFF. CDR3 bases: TGTGCCAGCAGTGACTCGGTTAGGGGAGGGTTAACTGAAGCTTTCTTT.